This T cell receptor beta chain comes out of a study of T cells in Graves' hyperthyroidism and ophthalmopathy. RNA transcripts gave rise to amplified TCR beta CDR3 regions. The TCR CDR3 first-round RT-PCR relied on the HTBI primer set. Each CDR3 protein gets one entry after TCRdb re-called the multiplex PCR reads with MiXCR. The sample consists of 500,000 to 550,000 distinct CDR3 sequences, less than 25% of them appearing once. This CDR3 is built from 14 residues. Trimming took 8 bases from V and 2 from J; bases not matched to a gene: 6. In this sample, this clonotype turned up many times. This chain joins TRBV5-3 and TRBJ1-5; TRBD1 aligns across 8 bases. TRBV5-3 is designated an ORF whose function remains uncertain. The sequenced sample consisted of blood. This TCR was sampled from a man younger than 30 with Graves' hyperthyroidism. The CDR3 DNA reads TGTGCCAGTAAGATGGACAGGGGCAATCAGCCCCAGCATTTT. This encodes CASKMDRGNQPQHF.